Listed here is a single T cell receptor beta chain. Its antigen is not known. The CDR3 loop spans 19 amino acids. Time point reported: week 5, during vaccination. The study gave 300 ug of mutant IDH1 20-mer peptide per vaccine dose, with topical imiquimod. Here immunoSEQ multiplex PCR was the method, and the copy in TCRdb shows in-frame clones only, minus some. The repertoire consists of 35,000 to 45,000 clones, with approximately 90% occurring once and the leading ten covering about 2.6%. This specimen comes from a study of a mutant IDH1 vaccine in newly diagnosed glioma. The chain is built from TRBV21-1 and TRBJ1-3; the table gives TRBD1 as D, unverified against the DNA. TRBV21-1 constitutes a pseudogene. The sequences come from PBMCs, collected from a glioma patient whose treatment included an IDH1 peptide vaccine. The TCR comes from a middle-aged man with glioma. DNA for the CDR3: TGTGCCAGCAGCAATTACCGGGCCAACAGGGGACTGTGTGGAAACACCATATATTTT. Its translation is CASSNYRANRGLCGNTIYF.